This T cell receptor (beta chain) was sequenced for a study of T-cell reconstitution after alpha-beta-depleted transplantation in children. Study conclusions and caveats: The origin of alpha-beta T cells about two months after transplant was reportedly several hundred expanded graft clones.

The TCRbeta library was prepared with unique molecular identifiers. From the PCR reads, TCRdb called clonotypes with MiXCR, one entry per CDR3 protein. The repertoire holds 200,000 to 250,000 distinct CDR3 sequences, with roughly a tenth as singletons. This clonotype appeared many times. Its antigen is not known. Trimming cost V 5 bases and J 2 bases, with 16 bases left between them. The length of the CDR3 is 15 residues. The starting material was PBMCs, obtained before TCRalphabeta/CD19-depleted stem cell transplant. J is TRBJ2-7 and V is TRBV12-3 or TRBV12-4; tentative D call: TRBD2 (6 bases). This clonotype was obtained from a child under three years old with acute myeloid leukemia, due to receive a stem cell transplant. As DNA, the CDR3 is TGTGCCAGCAGTGCTATAGGACTACTCCCCTACGAGCAGTACTTC. It encodes CASSAIGLLPYEQYF.